This paragraph reports one T cell receptor (beta chain). Its antigen specificity is not known. Base qualities are not recorded, but no much larger clone differs from it by a single base. The data derive from a study of blood T cells in healthy people across ages (dated by TCRdb to the mid-2010s). For the wider study: In model experiments, template switching captured about one uniquely barcoded TCR beta cDNA molecule for every two T cells. To avoid experimental bias, donors of different ages were spread randomly across the sequencing lanes. For two donors (one aged 18 to 29 and one aged 80 or older), the study analyzed two additional independent replicas of 1 million unique cDNA reads from the same blood draw. Donors were grouped into four age groups: young (average 16 years), middle-aged (roughly 37), aged (roughly 67) and long-lived (about 89). To track age-related changes in TCR beta repertoire diversity, the study relied on deep sequencing normalized with unique cDNA molecular identifiers. Beyond this particular receptor, the publication reports: Compared with the aged group, the long-lived group had more naive CD4+ T cells, fewer expanded clones and increased TCR diversity, suggesting age selection. Because profiling used bulk unsorted PBMCs, naive and antigen-experienced compartments could not be compared conclusively. As age increased, observed TCR beta diversity per million T cells dropped in a roughly linear way, and a significant reduction was already evident by age 40. The percentage of naive T cells measured by flow cytometry correlated strongly with observed TCR beta diversity. The CMV infection status of donors was not known, potentially confounding age-related changes in expanded clonotypes. Estimates of total diversity based on one million sequenced T cells were regarded as lower bounds and as underestimates.

Donors were roughly 40 systemically healthy Caucasian individuals from Russia aged roughly 6 to 100 years. Approximately 11 milliliters of peripheral blood were drawn from each donor into EDTA-treated Vacutainer tubes. Ficoll-Paque density-gradient centrifugation was used to isolate PBMCs, with at least 6.5 million obtained per sample. Total RNA, at least 6 micrograms per sample, was extracted from PBMCs with Trizol reagent. For every donor, flow cytometry on a PBMC aliquot measured the percentage of naive CD45RAhigh/CD27high T cells. The method was 5' RACE. Sequencing was performed on an Illumina HiSeq 2500. A second roughly 7 to 11 cycle PCR used a sample-barcoded 5' primer and a J-beta primer mix. A template-switch 5' adaptor carrying 12 random nucleotides introduced a unique molecular identifier onto each TCR beta cDNA molecule. Each sample yielded at least 2.5 million CDR3-containing paired-end reads. All of the RNA was converted into first-strand cDNA using the Mint cDNA synthesis kit, with a TRBC-specific oligonucleotide serving as the primer. Following uracil-DNA glycosylase treatment, a first 18-cycle PCR with universal primers M1SS and BC2_uni_R was performed on all cDNA. In the paper's pipeline: Each sample was normalized by randomly selecting 1 million high-quality reads, each carrying a distinct molecular identifier. Instead of being binned into consensus sequences, reads that shared molecular identifiers were thrown out. MiTCR, set to a Q25 quality threshold and the strictest error-elimination algorithm, was used for CDR3 identification, clonotype clustering and error correction. A nonparametric unseen species model using Euler transformation provided a lower-bound estimate of total TCR beta diversity. TCRdb reprocessing: public reads trimmed at Q25 with fastp, clones called with MiXCR, in-frame beta chains kept. Duplicate CDR3 protein sequences are folded into a single record with the most common DNA and genes. The V and J calls and clone size are TCRdb's, not the authors'. In all, the sample holds 1.4 million to 1.5 million distinct CDR3 sequences, and approximately 38% of those were seen once. The ten most abundant clones make up 7.9% of the sample.

Counted from cysteine to phenylalanine, this CDR3 has 16 amino acids. Just CDR3 DNA is preserved here, 48 bases in frame from base 1. Here V drops 0 bases and J drops 11 bases, and the junction holds 8 bases not matched to any gene. Reading the germline V gene (reference sequence) gives CDR1 MNHEY and CDR2 SMNVEV. The chain uses TRBV27 and TRBJ2-5; 14 middle bases align to TRBD2. This clonotype was obtained from a woman in her late teens or twenties in good health. Sequencing was performed on blood. The bases are TGTGCCAGCAGTTTATCGGGGACTAGCGGGGGTTACGGGCAGTACTTC. Its protein is CASSLSGTSGGYGQYF.